The present T cell receptor (beta chain) was sequenced within a study of T cells in Graves' hyperthyroidism and ophthalmopathy. From RNA transcripts, TCR beta CDR3 regions were amplified. HTBI primers were the set used in a first-round RT-PCR of the TCR CDR3. TCRdb analysed the multiplex PCR reads with MiXCR anew, one entry per CDR3 protein. The repertoire consists of some 400,000 distinct CDR3 sequences, with approximately 20% occurring once and the leading ten covering about 4%. This clonotype was observed at least ten times. Its target is unknown. The PBMCs were sourced from fresh peripheral blood (approximately 9 ml). Findings and caveats of the study: Most thyroid clonotypes that were expanded above 0.001 also turned up in blood.

CDR1 and CDR2 (germline): LGHDT, YNNKEL (reference sequence). The CDR3 covers 16 residues. Trimming removed 4 bases from V and 2 bases from J; junction bases left unmatched: 7. The TCR sequence derives from a woman between 18 and 30 years old with Graves' hyperthyroidism. Sequencing was carried out using blood. The chain employs TRBV3-1 and TRBJ2-2; 7 positions agree with TRBD1. The CDR3 DNA reads TGTGCCAGCAGCCCTAATGCAGGGGGTAACACCGGGGAGCTGTTTTTT. Its translation is CASSPNAGGNTGELFF.